This record looks at one TCR beta chain sequence and its context. Its specificity is not known. At one end the junction does not follow the germline gene, possibly because of a read error. Measured with immunoSEQ multiplex PCR; TCRdb has only the in-frame clones, and not every one. The repertoire holds about 110,000 clones, approximately 93% seen once, with less than 1.5% in the top ten. The CDR3 is 13 amino acids. Germline V gene sequence: CDR1 MRHNA, CDR2 SNTAGT. This specimen comes from a study of graft-versus-host responses after intestinal transplantation. Study-wide findings and caveats: High graft-versus-host to host-versus-graft clonal ratios were found in allografts of patients who had graft-donor T cell macrochimerism.

The TCR originated in a human donor who was the organ donor for an intestinal transplant. The material was unstimulated CD8+ T cells sorted from spleen or lymph node cells, obtained before transplant. The chain has TRBV6-4 and TRBJ2-2; D is uncertain. CDR3 in amino acids: CASSDSNAGELFF. In nucleotides, the CDR3 is TGTGCCAGCAGTGACTCGAACGCCGGGGAGCTGTTTTTT.